This T cell receptor beta chain is drawn from a study of post-analysis software for immune sequencing data. The study's findings and limits: Patients used several TRBV segments, including TRBV5-6, TRBV5-1 and TRBV20-1, more often than controls. Strong co-clustering by F measure was seen for same-batch samples.

With V trimmed by 1 base and J by 3 bases, 15 bases remained unmatched. The CDR3 extends over 19 amino acids. Germline assignment: CDR1 SGHTA and CDR2 FQGNSA. This clonotype occurred a few times. Antigen unknown. Tagging with unique molecular identifiers was a feature of the TCR beta cDNA libraries. TCRdb re-analysed the PCR reads in MiXCR, keeping a single row per CDR3 protein. The sample consists of roughly 800,000 distinct CDR3 sequences, roughly 30% of them appearing once. The source of this sequence is a girl aged 10-17 years with multiple sclerosis. Sequencing input: blood. The chain has TRBV7-2 and TRBJ2-1; 7 nucleotides agree with TRBD2. The CDR3 loop is CASSLGHPSAGLYYNEQFF. CDR3 coding DNA: TGTGCCAGCAGCTTAGGACACCCCTCAGCGGGGCTATACTACAATGAGCAGTTCTTC.